Sequencing of this T cell receptor beta chain was carried out in a study of metastatic and nonmetastatic thyroid tumors. Thyroid surgery was preceded by no treatment in any patient. TCRdb reanalyzed the PCR reads via MiXCR. Here the sample spans about 14,000 clones, over 25% being singletons. This clone was observed many times. Germline lookup yields CDR1 SGDLS and CDR2 YYNGEE. V lost 0 bases and J 8 bases, leaving 11 bases between the germline ends. The length of the CDR3 is 13 residues. The specimen was tumor tissue. This clonotype originated in a female donor with papillary thyroid cancer or a benign thyroid nodule (not recorded which). Some clones in this sample may be carry-over from other donors' samples. This chain links TRBV9 with TRBJ1-2; D gene ambiguous. The DNA of the CDR3 is TGTGCCAGCAGCGTAGACCTCACCGGGGGCTACACCTTC. Its translation: CASSVDLTGGYTF.